Below, 12 T cell receptor beta chains from the same sample are listed, as sequenced in a study of T cell changes during pregnancy in multiple sclerosis. TCRdb's copy holds only in-frame clones and misses some; the assay was immunoSEQ multiplex PCR. The sample yields nearly 70,000 clones, about 90% seen once. Sequencing was performed on peripheral blood, taken in the second trimester of pregnancy. These receptors originate from a female donor in good health, enrolled as a control in a pregnancy study.

The gene calls are TRBV6-5 and TRBJ2-5, with 10 bases identical to TRBD2. The CDR3 covers 15 residues. V gave up 0 bases and J gave up 4 bases; unmatched junction bases: 2. Looked up from germline, CDR1 is MNHEY and CDR2 is SVGAGI. CDR3 amino acids: CASSYSAGGGETQYF. CDR3 nucleotides: TGTGCCAGCAGTTACTCAGCGGGAGGGGGAGAGACCCAGTACTTC.

The chain links TRBV5-6 to TRBJ1-5; 7 nucleotides agree with TRBD1. The J segment lost 5 bases and the V segment lost 4 bases, leaving 6 bases of the junction unmatched. Germline CDR1 SGHDT, CDR2 YYEEEE. The CDR3 has 14 amino acids. The CDR3 bases are TGTGCCAGCAGCCTCAGACAGGGTTATCAGCCCCAGCATTTT. Translated, it gives CASSLRQGYQPQHF.

The genes are TRBV6-6 and TRBJ1-6, with D perhaps TRBD1 (6 bases). V lost 2 bases and J lost 3, with 11 bases in between. Germline-derived CDR1 and CDR2 are MNHNY and SVGAGI (reference sequence). The CDR3 is made up of 16 amino acids. The CDR3 bases are TGTGCCAGCAGTTACCCGGGACACGTCTATAATTCACCCCTCCACTTT. Its protein is CASSYPGHVYNSPLHF.

The chain combines TRBV11-1 with TRBJ2-7; 7 bases fit TRBD2. The length of the CDR3 is 15 residues. Germline V gene sequence: CDR1 SGHAT, CDR2 FQDESV (reference sequence). Trimming removed 4 bases from V and 3 bases from J; junction bases left unmatched: 9. For the CDR3, the DNA is TGTGCCAGCAGCTCAGAGCGGGATAAAGGCTACGAGCAGTACTTC. Translation gives CASSSERDKGYEQYF.

The chain couples TRBV7-6 to TRBJ2-1; 10 bases match TRBD1. Germline CDR1 reads SGHVS; CDR2 reads FNYEAQ. The junction had 7 bases not matched to a gene; V was cut back by 5 bases and J by 6 bases. The CDR3 spans 15 residues. The CDR3, as DNA: TGTGCCAGCAGCACACGACAGGGGGCTGCCAATGAGCAGTTCTTC. Amino acid sequence: CASSTRQGAANEQFF.

The chain links TRBV5-1 to TRBJ2-7, with a possible D match to TRBD1 (6 bases). This CDR3 has 17 residues. The ends were cut back, 3 bases at V and 1 base at J, with 20 bases in the middle. Germline CDR1 SGHRS, CDR2 YFSETQ. DNA for the CDR3: TGCGCCAGCAGCTGGGGGCCATTGACGGGTGTATCCTACGAGCAGTACTTC. Its translation is CASSWGPLTGVSYEQYF.

The chain is built from TRBV27 and TRBJ2-5; 7 bases line up with TRBD2. The V gene's germline CDR1 is MNHEY and CDR2 SMNVEV (reference sequence). This CDR3 is built from 15 residues. The trim removed 6 bases at V and 1 base at J, leaving 8 bases unmatched. The CDR3 spells CASRELALAQETQYF. The CDR3 coding sequence is TGTGCCAGCAGGGAACTAGCGCTCGCCCAAGAGACCCAGTACTTC.

V and J are TRBV5-4 and TRBJ2-3; the D is unclear. Trimming took off 0 bases at V and 2 bases at J, with 4 bases between the two ends. This CDR3 comprises 13 residues. Germline CDR1 is SGHNT and CDR2 is YYREEE (reference sequence). As DNA, the CDR3 is TGTGCCAGCAGCTTGGTCGTCACAGATACGCAGTATTTT. The encoded protein is CASSLVVTDTQYF.

V and J are TRBV7-6 and TRBJ2-7; D may be TRBD1 (6 bases). The CDR3 is 15 residues long. Trimming took 5 bases from V and 2 from J, leaving 16 bases between them. The germline V gene encodes CDR1 SGHVS and CDR2 FNYEAQ. This CDR3 reads CASSPPQTGAYEQYF. CDR3 sequence (DNA): TGTGCCAGCAGCCCCCCCCAGACAGGAGCCTACGAGCAGTACTTC. The variable domain in full, with the rest retrieved from reference TRBV7-6 and TRBJ2-7, is GAGVSQSPRYKVTKRGQDVALRCDPISGHVSLYWYRQALGQGPEFLTYFNYEAQQDKSGLPNDRFSAERPEGSISTLTIQRTEQRDSAMYRCASSPPQTGAYEQYFGPGTRLTVT.

V usage is TRBV6-6 and J usage is TRBJ1-5; possible D gene TRBD1, 6 bases. The length of the CDR3 is 13 residues. Germline values: CDR1 MNHNY, CDR2 SVGAGI (reference sequence). Deletions cut 5 bases from V and 6 bases from J, with 11 bases between. The CDR3 sequence: CASSNQGGQPQHF. The CDR3 bases are TGTGCCAGCAGTAACCAAGGGGGTCAGCCCCAGCATTTT.

This clone was picked up one time. This chain uses TRBV30 with TRBJ1-1; D is perhaps TRBD1 (5 bases). Trimming took off 4 bases at V and 6 bases at J, with 18 bases between the two ends. There are 14 residues in the CDR3. The germline CDR1 and CDR2 sequences are GTSNPN and SVGIG (reference sequence). The CDR3 loop reads CAWTPGLPGAEAFF. For the CDR3, the DNA is TGTGCCTGGACCCCGGGACTCCCGGGAGCTGAAGCTTTCTTT.

This clone has a single count. The rearrangement joins TRBV28 to TRBJ2-3; the D gene is possibly TRBD2 (6 bases). This CDR3 has 16 amino acids. Germline loops: CDR1 MDHEN, CDR2 SYDVKM. Trimming took 6 bases from V and 4 from J, leaving 20 bases between them. The CDR3: CASSLNRRAIPDTQYF. CDR3 coding DNA: TGTGCCAGCAGCCTGAACCGGAGGGCCATTCCAGATACGCAGTATTTT.